Listed below are T cell receptor beta chains from one sample, sequenced in a study of cytomegalovirus exposure and HLA in healthy donors. The data were produced by immunoSEQ multiplex PCR, yet TCRdb's version contains in-frame clones alone and is incomplete. The sample has fewer than 250,000 clones; around four fifths are singletons. Sample: PBMCs. The receptor set was obtained from a boy aged 2-9 years in good health and CMV-seronegative. Each CDR3 is given with its conserved first and last residue. Fields, in order: clone size, V gene, J gene, D gene, CDR3 DNA, CDR3 protein. The D gene is left open where the match is weak. A clone size is listed for some rows: how often the clone was seen (once, few, many), or a class if it is expanded.

abundance: once
v_gene: TRBV10-2
j_gene: TRBJ2-5
d_gene: NA
CDR3nt: TGCGCCAGCAGTGTAACGGGGGAGACCCAGTACTTC
CDR3aa: CASSVTGETQYF

abundance: NA
v_gene: TRBV7-9
j_gene: TRBJ2-7
d_gene: TRBD2
CDR3nt: TGTGCCAGCACCCAATCCGGCGCTAGCGGGGACCCCCCTCGGTACTTC
CDR3aa: CASTQSGASGDPPRYF

abundance: NA
v_gene: TRBV2
j_gene: TRBJ2-1
d_gene: NA
CDR3nt: TGTGCCAGCAGCTCCCCTTTGTCGGGGTACAATGAGCAGTTCTTC
CDR3aa: CASSSPLSGYNEQFF

abundance: once
v_gene: TRBV27
j_gene: TRBJ2-6
d_gene: NA
CDR3nt: TGTGCCAGCAGGGCATTGATTGGGGCCAACGTCCTGACTTTC
CDR3aa: CASRALIGANVLTF

abundance: NA
v_gene: TRBV19
j_gene: TRBJ2-1
d_gene: NA
CDR3nt: TGTGCCAGTAGCCAAGATGGCCAGGGATTTTACAATGAGCAGTTCTTC
CDR3aa: CASSQDGQGFYNEQFF

abundance: NA
v_gene: TRBV27
j_gene: TRBJ2-1
d_gene: NA
CDR3nt: TGTGCCAGCAGTTTATTAGCTTACAATGAGCAGTTCTTC
CDR3aa: CASSLLAYNEQFF

abundance: NA
v_gene: TRBV11-2
j_gene: TRBJ1-2
d_gene: NA
CDR3nt: TGTGCCAGCAGCTTTCCGACAGCAACTTTAAACTATGGCTACACCTTC
CDR3aa: CASSFPTATLNYGYTF

abundance: NA
v_gene: TRBV14
j_gene: TRBJ1-2
d_gene: NA
CDR3nt: TGTGCCAGCAGCCAAGAGGGGGCTGCGTTCTATGGCTACACCTTC
CDR3aa: CASSQEGAAFYGYTF

abundance: NA
v_gene: TRBV28
j_gene: TRBJ2-1
d_gene: TRBD2
CDR3nt: TGTGCCAGCAGACCCCGGACTAGCGGGGGGGTAGGCGAGTTCTTC
CDR3aa: CASRPRTSGGVGEFF

abundance: NA
v_gene: TRBV4-1
j_gene: TRBJ2-2
d_gene: NA
CDR3nt: TGCGCCAGCAGTCTATACAGGGAAAAAGACACCGGGGAGCTGTTTTTT
CDR3aa: CASSLYREKDTGELFF

abundance: few
v_gene: TRBV4-2
j_gene: TRBJ1-2
d_gene: NA
CDR3nt: TGTGCCAGCAGCCTCCCGACGGGGAGGCATGGCTACACCTTC
CDR3aa: CASSLPTGRHGYTF

abundance: NA
v_gene: TRBV27
j_gene: TRBJ2-7
d_gene: NA
CDR3nt: TGTGCCAGCAGTTTGGGGCCCCTCTACGAGCAGTACTTC
CDR3aa: CASSLGPLYEQYF

abundance: once
v_gene: TRBV19
j_gene: TRBJ2-7
d_gene: NA
CDR3nt: TGTGCCGCAGCGACCAATATTGGGTACGAGCAGTACTTC
CDR3aa: CAAATNIGYEQYF

abundance: once
v_gene: TRBV27
j_gene: TRBJ1-1
d_gene: NA
CDR3nt: TGTGCCAGCAGTTTATCAGGACTGGCTGAAGCTTTCTTT
CDR3aa: CASSLSGLAEAFF

abundance: NA
v_gene: TRBV5-6
j_gene: TRBJ1-2
d_gene: TRBD1
CDR3nt: TGTGCCAGCAGCTTGAATGGACAGGGGTATGGCTACACCTTC
CDR3aa: CASSLNGQGYGYTF

abundance: NA
v_gene: TRBV4-1
j_gene: TRBJ2-7
d_gene: TRBD2
CDR3nt: TGCGCCAGCAGCCAAGACTCCGGAGCGGGAGACCCCTACGAGCAGTACTTC
CDR3aa: CASSQDSGAGDPYEQYF

abundance: NA
v_gene: TRBV27
j_gene: TRBJ2-1
d_gene: TRBD1
CDR3nt: TGTGCCAGCAGCCCCAGGGGGCTCTACAATGAGCAGTTCTTC
CDR3aa: CASSPRGLYNEQFF

abundance: NA
v_gene: TRBV2
j_gene: TRBJ2-1
d_gene: TRBD1
CDR3nt: TGTGCCAGCAGTACAGGGGGGTACAATGAGCAGTTCTTC
CDR3aa: CASSTGGYNEQFF

abundance: NA
v_gene: TRBV18
j_gene: TRBJ2-2
d_gene: NA
CDR3nt: TGTGCCAGCTCACCACGCCGAGGCGTGGGGGAGCTGTTTTTT
CDR3aa: CASSPRRGVGELFF

abundance: NA
v_gene: TRBV30
j_gene: TRBJ2-2
d_gene: NA
CDR3nt: TGTGCCTGGACGCAGGGCCCACACGACCCGGAGCTGTTTTTT
CDR3aa: CAWTQGPHDPELFF

abundance: NA
v_gene: TRBV5-1
j_gene: TRBJ2-3
d_gene: TRBD2
CDR3nt: TGCGCCAGCAGCCCGCCCTTGGGCGGGAGGGCCAGTACAGATACGCAGTATTTT
CDR3aa: CASSPPLGGRASTDTQYF

abundance: NA
v_gene: TRBV5-4
j_gene: TRBJ2-1
d_gene: NA
CDR3nt: TGTGCCAGCAGCGGGAAACTAGCCAAAGGTGGGAATGAGCAGTTCTTC
CDR3aa: CASSGKLAKGGNEQFF

abundance: NA
v_gene: TRBV11-3
j_gene: TRBJ2-3
d_gene: TRBD2
CDR3nt: TGTGCCAGCAGCCCCCGGGGGGGAAGAGATACGCAGTATTTT
CDR3aa: CASSPRGGRDTQYF